The rows below give T cell receptor beta chains drawn from one sample of a study of blood T cell repertoires in COVID-19. Measured with immunoSEQ multiplex PCR; TCRdb has only the in-frame clones, and not every one. The sample lists roughly 140,000 clones, around 85% occurring once. The sample taken for sequencing was peripheral blood. These receptors originate from a woman aged 35 to 49 with active or convalescent COVID-19. The CDR3 runs from the conserved cysteine through the conserved F or W. D genes are given only for firm matches. The size entry is marked missing in some rows and otherwise reads once, few, many or a size class.

J: TRBJ1-1; D: TRBD1; size: few; V: TRBV19; CDR3: CASTIEQGSAAFF; DNA: TGTGCCAGTACCATAGAACAGGGGAGCGCAGCTTTCTTT
J: TRBJ1-2; D: TRBD1; size: -; V: TRBV30; CDR3: CAWSLPQGARGYTF; DNA: TGTGCCTGGAGTTTGCCGCAGGGGGCACGAGGCTACACCTTC
J: TRBJ2-1; D: TRBD2; size: -; V: TRBV19; CDR3: CASKGLAGGPRYNEQFF; DNA: TGTGCCAGTAAGGGACTAGCGGGGGGGCCGAGATACAATGAGCAGTTCTTC
J: TRBJ2-1; D: TRBD2; size: -; V: TRBV9; CDR3: CASSASLAGEQFF; DNA: TGTGCCAGCAGCGCCTCACTAGCGGGTGAACAGTTCTTC
J: TRBJ1-1; D: -; size: once; V: TRBV29-1; CDR3: CSHQGLKLGNTEAFF; DNA: TGCAGCCACCAGGGACTGAAATTAGGGAACACTGAAGCTTTCTTT
J: TRBJ1-1; D: -; size: -; V: TRBV5-1; CDR3: CASSPGGGDTEAFF; DNA: TGCGCCAGCAGCCCGGGGGGAGGGGACACTGAAGCTTTCTTT
J: TRBJ1-1; D: -; size: -; V: TRBV28; CDR3: CASSLSTNTEAFF; DNA: TGTGCCAGCAGTTTGAGTACGAACACTGAAGCTTTCTTT
J: TRBJ1-1; D: TRBD1; size: -; V: TRBV6-4; CDR3: CASRQGDTEAFF; DNA: TGTGCCAGCAGACAGGGGGACACTGAAGCTTTCTTT
J: TRBJ2-7; D: TRBD1; size: -; V: TRBV7-9; CDR3: CASSLGWDRAGEQYF; DNA: TGTGCCAGCAGCTTAGGGTGGGACAGGGCAGGCGAGCAGTACTTC
J: TRBJ1-1; D: TRBD1; size: -; V: TRBV19; CDR3: CASMDRGYGAFF; DNA: TGTGCCAGCATGGACAGGGGTTACGGAGCTTTCTTT
J: TRBJ1-1; D: -; size: -; V: TRBV5-4; CDR3: CASRGGGNTEAFF; DNA: TGTGCCAGCAGGGGAGGGGGGAACACTGAAGCTTTCTTT
J: TRBJ2-7; D: -; size: -; V: TRBV10-2; CDR3: CAAGIHEQYF; DNA: TGCGCCGCCGGGATCCACGAGCAGTACTTC
J: TRBJ2-7; D: TRBD1; size: -; V: TRBV9; CDR3: CASSVTGQGSFYEQYF; DNA: TGTGCCAGCAGCGTAACCGGACAGGGAAGTTTCTACGAGCAGTACTTC
J: TRBJ2-2; D: TRBD1; size: -; V: TRBV10-3; CDR3: CAIGPGTENTGELFF; DNA: TGTGCCATCGGCCCAGGGACAGAGAACACCGGGGAGCTGTTTTTT
J: TRBJ2-7; D: TRBD1; size: -; V: TRBV5-1; CDR3: CASSSGQATYEQYF; DNA: TGCGCCAGCAGCTCCGGACAGGCCACCTACGAGCAGTACTTC
J: TRBJ1-2; D: -; size: -; V: TRBV24-1; CDR3: CATSDFAGRYTF; DNA: TGTGCCACCAGTGATTTTGCGGGACGCTACACCTTC
J: TRBJ2-2; D: -; size: -; V: TRBV30; CDR3: CAWSNFGLGELFF; DNA: TGTGCCTGGAGTAACTTCGGACTCGGGGAGCTGTTTTTT
J: TRBJ1-2; D: TRBD1; size: once; V: TRBV15; CDR3: CATSRETGGAYGYTF; DNA: TGTGCCACCAGCAGAGAGACAGGGGGTGCCTATGGCTACACCTTC
J: TRBJ2-4; D: TRBD1; size: -; V: TRBV11-2; CDR3: CASSLAPAGGSQNIQYF; DNA: TGTGCCAGCAGCTTAGCCCCCGCAGGGGGTTCCCAAAACATTCAGTACTTC
J: TRBJ1-3; D: -; size: once; V: TRBV4-3; CDR3: CASSQDTFSSSGNTIYF; DNA: TGCGCCAGCAGCCAAGATACTTTTAGCTCCTCTGGAAACACCATATATTTT
J: TRBJ1-1; D: TRBD1; size: -; V: TRBV29-1; CDR3: CSVVGGTGAIMNTEAFF; DNA: TGCAGCGTTGTAGGGGGGACAGGGGCTATCATGAACACTGAAGCTTTCTTT
J: TRBJ1-2; D: TRBD1; size: -; V: TRBV2; CDR3: CASRTGMDGYTF; DNA: TGTGCCAGCAGGACAGGGATGGATGGCTACACCTTC
J: TRBJ1-3; D: -; size: few; V: TRBV28; CDR3: CASSPLGGPGNTIYF; DNA: TGTGCCAGCAGCCCTTTGGGGGGGCCTGGAAACACCATATATTTT
J: TRBJ2-4; D: -; size: -; V: TRBV6-5; CDR3: CASRRNGQNIQYF; DNA: TGTGCCAGCAGGAGGAACGGACAGAACATTCAGTACTTC
J: TRBJ1-2; D: -; size: -; V: TRBV7-2; CDR3: CASSLEVVGQGLGYTF; DNA: TGTGCCAGCAGCTTAGAGGTAGTGGGGCAGGGTCTCGGCTACACCTTC
J: TRBJ2-7; D: TRBD1; size: -; V: TRBV7-9; CDR3: CASSSGTGDYEQYF; DNA: TGTGCCAGCAGTTCCGGGACAGGGGACTACGAGCAGTACTTC
J: TRBJ1-4; D: TRBD1; size: -; V: TRBV5-6; CDR3: CASSLQRAWGQGGEKLFF; DNA: TGTGCCAGCAGCCTCCAGCGGGCCTGGGGACAGGGGGGTGAAAAACTGTTTTTT
J: TRBJ1-2; D: -; size: -; V: TRBV3-1/TRBV3-2; CDR3: CASSLLGRGGPGYTF; DNA: TGTGCCAGCAGCCTACTTGGGAGGGGTGGCCCAGGCTACACCTTC
J: TRBJ1-2; D: TRBD1; size: -; V: TRBV6-6; CDR3: CASSYITGAQAHGYTF; DNA: TGTGCCAGCAGTTACATTACAGGGGCCCAGGCCCATGGCTACACCTTC
J: TRBJ2-3; D: TRBD1; size: -; V: TRBV24-1; CDR3: CATSDPGGTGDPSLWGTDTQYF; DNA: TGTGCCACCAGTGATCCTGGGGGGACAGGGGATCCCAGCCTTTGGGGGACAGATACGCAGTATTTT
J: TRBJ1-2; D: TRBD1; size: -; V: TRBV19; CDR3: CASSVGQGSGYTF; DNA: TGTGCCAGTAGTGTGGGACAGGGAAGTGGCTACACCTTC
J: TRBJ1-6; D: -; size: -; V: TRBV7-6; CDR3: CASSLDSSSYNSPLHF; DNA: TGTGCCAGCAGCTTAGATTCGAGCTCCTATAATTCACCCCTCCACTTT
J: TRBJ2-1; D: TRBD1; size: many; V: TRBV6-2/TRBV6-3; CDR3: CASSWNRGELGVPYNEQFF; DNA: TGTGCCAGCAGTTGGAACAGGGGAGAGTTAGGAGTCCCCTACAATGAGCAGTTCTTC
J: TRBJ2-7; D: -; size: -; V: TRBV27; CDR3: CASSLATGYVYEQYF; DNA: TGTGCCAGCAGTTTAGCAACAGGGTATGTGTACGAGCAGTACTTC
J: TRBJ2-5; D: TRBD2; size: -; V: TRBV18; CDR3: CASSPAVAGVQETQYF; DNA: TGTGCCAGCTCACCAGCGGTAGCGGGGGTCCAAGAGACCCAGTACTTC
J: TRBJ2-3; D: TRBD2; size: -; V: TRBV6-5; CDR3: CASRRLAGPTDTQYF; DNA: TGTGCCAGCAGGCGCCTAGCGGGACCCACAGATACGCAGTATTTT
J: TRBJ1-5; D: TRBD1; size: few; V: TRBV6-5; CDR3: CASSPQGGGNQPQHF; DNA: TGTGCCAGCAGCCCACAGGGGGGCGGTAATCAGCCCCAGCATTTT
J: TRBJ1-1; D: -; size: -; V: TRBV30; CDR3: CAGEGLPNTEAFF; DNA: TGTGCGGGGGAGGGGCTCCCGAACACTGAAGCTTTCTTT
J: TRBJ1-5; D: -; size: -; V: TRBV4-1; CDR3: CASSQVWGDSNQPQHF; DNA: TGCGCCAGCAGCCAAGTGTGGGGGGATAGCAATCAGCCCCAGCATTTT
J: TRBJ2-1; D: TRBD1; size: -; V: TRBV10-3; CDR3: CAISSGGAGHNEQFF; DNA: TGTGCCATCAGTTCAGGGGGCGCGGGCCACAATGAGCAGTTCTTC
J: TRBJ1-2; D: -; size: -; V: TRBV2; CDR3: CASTGRDFGGYTF; DNA: TGTGCCAGCACCGGACGGGACTTTGGGGGCTACACCTTC
J: TRBJ1-1; D: -; size: -; V: TRBV2; CDR3: CASSEAHQWGAEAFF; DNA: TGTGCCAGCAGTGAAGCACACCAGTGGGGCGCCGAAGCTTTCTTT
J: TRBJ1-2; D: TRBD1; size: -; V: TRBV5-1; CDR3: CASRPRQGHYGYTF; DNA: TGCGCCAGCCGCCCCCGACAGGGACACTATGGCTACACCTTC
J: TRBJ1-3; D: -; size: -; V: TRBV9; CDR3: CASSVVEGLGNTIYF; DNA: TGTGCCAGCAGCGTAGTGGAGGGCTTGGGAAACACCATATATTTT
J: TRBJ2-5; D: TRBD2; size: -; V: TRBV24-1; CDR3: CATSRLAGGGLETQYF; DNA: TGTGCCACCAGTCGACTAGCGGGAGGGGGGCTAGAGACCCAGTACTTC
J: TRBJ2-7; D: TRBD1; size: -; V: TRBV6-2/TRBV6-3; CDR3: CASSYGRDRDFYEQYF; DNA: TGTGCCAGCAGTTACGGCCGGGACAGGGACTTCTACGAGCAGTACTTC
J: TRBJ2-5; D: TRBD1; size: -; V: TRBV27; CDR3: CASSNPGTGQETQYF; DNA: TGTGCCAGCAGTAATCCCGGGACAGGCCAAGAGACCCAGTACTTC
J: TRBJ1-2; D: TRBD1; size: -; V: TRBV7-9; CDR3: CASSLEPGTGYGYTF; DNA: TGTGCCAGCAGCTTAGAGCCGGGGACAGGCTATGGCTACACCTTC
J: TRBJ2-5; D: -; size: -; V: TRBV6-5; CDR3: CASSGTYQETQYF; DNA: TGTGCCAGCAGCGGGACTTACCAAGAGACCCAGTACTTC
J: TRBJ2-7; D: -; size: few; V: TRBV7-2; CDR3: CASSLAYSSSYEQYF; DNA: TGTGCCAGCAGCTTAGCGTACAGTAGCTCCTACGAGCAGTACTTC
J: TRBJ1-6; D: TRBD1; size: -; V: TRBV24-1; CDR3: CATSDPRGNNSPLHF; DNA: TGTGCCACCAGTGATCCCAGGGGGAATAATTCACCCCTCCACTTT
J: TRBJ2-2; D: TRBD2; size: -; V: TRBV28; CDR3: CASRESGGRNTGELFF; DNA: TGTGCCAGCAGGGAAAGCGGGGGGCGAAACACCGGGGAGCTGTTTTTT
J: TRBJ2-7; D: TRBD2; size: -; V: TRBV27; CDR3: CASSSSGRRRAEQYF; DNA: TGTGCCAGCAGTTCCAGCGGGAGGAGACGGGCCGAGCAGTACTTC
J: TRBJ1-5; D: -; size: -; V: TRBV21-1; CDR3: CASSKGAGGVNQPQHF; DNA: TGTGCCAGCAGCAAAGGGGCAGGGGGCGTCAATCAGCCCCAGCATTTT
J: TRBJ1-2; D: -; size: -; V: TRBV5-4; CDR3: CASSFAGGQGYTF; DNA: TGTGCCAGCAGCTTTGCCGGGGGGCAGGGCTACACCTTC
J: TRBJ2-3; D: -; size: -; V: TRBV9; CDR3: CASSVRGTERFSTDTQYF; DNA: TGTGCCAGCAGCGTTCGGGGGACCGAGCGGTTTAGCACAGATACGCAGTATTTT
J: TRBJ2-2; D: TRBD1; size: -; V: TRBV18; CDR3: CASSPRTGAAGELFF; DNA: TGTGCCAGCTCACCTAGGACAGGGGCCGCCGGGGAGCTGTTTTTT
J: TRBJ2-1; D: TRBD2; size: -; V: TRBV5-1; CDR3: CASSQRLAGGPVVFF; DNA: TGCGCCAGCAGCCAGCGACTAGCGGGAGGGCCTGTGGTGTTCTTC
J: TRBJ2-1; D: TRBD1; size: -; V: TRBV5-1; CDR3: CASSLEDRGVDEQFF; DNA: TGCGCCAGCAGCTTGGAAGACAGGGGGGTGGATGAGCAGTTCTTC